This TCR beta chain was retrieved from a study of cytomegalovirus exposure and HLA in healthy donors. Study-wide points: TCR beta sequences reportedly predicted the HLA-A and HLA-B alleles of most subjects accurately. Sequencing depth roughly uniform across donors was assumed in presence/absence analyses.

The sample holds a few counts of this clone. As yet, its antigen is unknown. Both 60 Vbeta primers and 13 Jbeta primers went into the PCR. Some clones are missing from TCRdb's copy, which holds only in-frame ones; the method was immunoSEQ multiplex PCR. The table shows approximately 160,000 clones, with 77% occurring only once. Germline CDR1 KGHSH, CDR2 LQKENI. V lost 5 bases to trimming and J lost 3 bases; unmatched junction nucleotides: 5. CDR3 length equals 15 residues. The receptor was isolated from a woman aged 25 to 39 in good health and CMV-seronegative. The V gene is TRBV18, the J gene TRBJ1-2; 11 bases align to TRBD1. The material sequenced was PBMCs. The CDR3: CASSDGTGGHYGYTF. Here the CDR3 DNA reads TGTGCCAGCTCAGACGGGACAGGGGGTCACTATGGCTACACCTTC.